This TCR beta chain was retrieved from a study of T cell repertoires in cytomegalovirus infection. From the reads, TCRdb called clonotypes with MiXCR, one entry per CDR3 protein. The sample yields fewer than 550,000 distinct CDR3 sequences, approximately 31% seen once. CDR1 MNHEY and CDR2 SVGAGI come from the germline V gene. The CDR3 sequence is 14 residues long. Trimming pared 0 bases from V and 7 bases from J, leaving 7 bases between. The chain carries TRBV6-5 and TRBJ1-6; tentatively, D is TRBD1 (5 bases). This sequence originates from a human donor in good health (CMV status not recorded). Some clones in this sample may be carry-over from other donors' samples. Sequencing was performed on PBMCs. CDR3: CASSYSSGNSPLHF. CDR3 in DNA: TGTGCCAGCAGTTACTCTTCAGGGAATTCACCCCTCCACTTT.